This TCR beta chain comes out of a study of T cells expressing NK-cell markers. At the level of the study: HCMV serostatus: seven of eight sequenced donors positive, one negative.

About this clonotype: No antigen is known for it.

Study-level findings and limits: There remained a lack of clarity about HCMV specificity of expanded NKG2C+ T cell clones.

The germline V gene encodes CDR1 SGHVS and CDR2 FQNEAQ. CDR3 length: 15 residues. TCRdb re-called the 5' RACE reads; every CDR3 protein appears as one record, without DNA. This sample lists some 460,000 distinct CDR3 sequences; its ten largest clones have about 1.5%. The rearrangement joins TRBV7-8 to TRBJ2-5; TCRdb's D gene call, TRBD1, goes unchecked for lack of DNA. Sequencing was done on a sample of blood T cells: a sorted CD56 or NKG2C T cell subset, CD4+ or CD8+ T cells, or bulk PBMC T cells (not recorded which). This clonotype was sampled from a woman aged 45-65 years in good health. Here the CDR3 reads CASSLQGQVVETQYF.